The 12 T cell receptor beta chains below were found in one sample sequenced in a study of cytotoxic CD8 clonotypes in ibrutinib-treated CLL. Libraries were prepared by immunoSEQ multiplex PCR; TCRdb keeps only in-frame clonotypes and omits some of them. The table has some 120,000 clones, about 85% seen once. This specimen consisted of PBMCs, obtained after 24 months of ibrutinib treatment. Every receptor here comes from a human donor with chronic lymphocytic leukemia.

V usage is TRBV5-8 and J usage is TRBJ2-1; D is uncertain. Looked up from germline, CDR1 is SGHTS and CDR2 is YDEGEE. Between the trimmed V and J ends, which lost 0 bases and 14 bases, there was a span of 12 bases. This CDR3 region has 12 residues. CDR3 coding DNA: TGTGCCAGCAGCTTGGCACAGCCCCTGAAGTTCTTC. This encodes CASSLAQPLKFF.

The chain uses TRBV5-4 and TRBJ1-1; D remains ambiguous. Germline CDR1 is SGHNT and CDR2 is YYREEE (reference sequence). This CDR3 comprises 15 residues. Trimming shortened V by 0 bases and J by 0 bases, and 9 bases separated the two germline ends. CDR3 protein: CASSLDPGLNTEAFF. The DNA of the CDR3 is TGTGCCAGCAGCTTGGATCCAGGTTTGAACACTGAAGCTTTCTTT. The full variable domain, completed using reference TRBV5-4 and TRBJ1-1, is ETGVTQSPTHLIKTRGQQVTLRCSSQSGHNTVSWYQQALGQGPQFIFQYYREEENGRGNFPPRFSGLQFPNYSSELNVNALELDDSALYLCASSLDPGLNTEAFFGQGTRLTVV.

J is TRBJ1-6 and V is TRBV2, with TRBD1 matching over 9 bases. Germline trimming cut 3 bases from V and 6 bases from J; bases unmatched to any gene: 3. CDR1 is SNHLY, CDR2 FYNNEI, per germline. This CDR3 spans 15 amino acids. The CDR3 coding sequence is TGTGCCAGCAGTGATGCGACAGGGGGTAATTCACCCCTCCACTTT. Translation: CASSDATGGNSPLHF.

This chain links TRBV10-2 with TRBJ1-6; perhaps TRBD1 as D (5 bases). Germline V gene lookup returns CDR1 WSHSY and CDR2 SAAADI. The CDR3 runs to 14 residues. Trimming removed 3 bases at V and 7 bases at J, with 10 bases between. The CDR3 is CASSEGVGNSPLHF. The CDR3 DNA reads as TGCGCCAGCAGTGAAGGGGTGGGGAATTCACCCCTCCACTTT.

The V gene is TRBV21-1, the J gene TRBJ2-5; TRBD2, the D gene given by the table, was not confirmed from the DNA. TRBV21-1 corresponds to a pseudogene. CDR3 length equals 16 residues. The CDR3 reads CASSKDGREAGETQYF. In nucleotides, the CDR3 is TGTGCCAGCAGCAAAGATGGCAGGGAGGCTGGGGAGACCCAGTACTTC.

V and J are TRBV5-1 and TRBJ1-5; 9 nucleotides line up with TRBD1. V was clipped by 1 base and J by 3 bases; unmatched bases: 2. The CDR3 totals 15 residues. The V gene's germline CDR1 is SGHRS and CDR2 YFSETQ. CDR3 sequence (DNA): TGCGCCAGCAGCTTGACAGGGGGCCCCAATCAGCCCCAGCATTTT. The encoded protein is CASSLTGGPNQPQHF. The full variable domain, with the rest looked up from reference TRBV5-1 and TRBJ1-5, is KAGVTQTPRYLIKTRGQQVTLSCSPISGHRSVSWYQQTPGQGLQFLFEYFSETQRNKGNFPGRFSGRQFSNSRSEMNVSTLELGDSALYLCASSLTGGPNQPQHFGDGTRLSIL.

The genes are TRBV28 and TRBJ1-4; TRBD1 matches at 9 bases. J was trimmed by 7 bases and V by 1 base; bases with no gene match: 7. Germline V lookup: CDR1 MDHEN, CDR2 SYDVKM. The CDR3 is made up of 16 amino acids. The CDR3 region has the DNA TGTGCCAGCAGTTTATCCCAGACAGGGGGGTCTGAAAAACTGTTTTTT. Translated, it gives CASSLSQTGGSEKLFF.

The chain couples TRBV5-1 to TRBJ1-3, with D maybe TRBD1 (6 bases). Deletions cut 3 bases from V and 2 bases from J, with 9 bases between. The length of the CDR3 is 14 residues. The germline V gene has CDR1 SGHRS and CDR2 YFSETQ. The CDR3, as DNA: TGCGCCAGCAGCTCAGGGGCGACTGGAAACACCATATATTTT. As protein: CASSSGATGNTIYF. The variable domain in full, with the rest retrieved from reference TRBV5-1 and TRBJ1-3, is KAGVTQTPRYLIKTRGQQVTLSCSPISGHRSVSWYQQTPGQGLQFLFEYFSETQRNKGNFPGRFSGRQFSNSRSEMNVSTLELGDSALYLCASSSGATGNTIYFGEGSWLTVV.

The rearrangement links TRBV5-4 to TRBJ1-5; D perhaps matches TRBD1 (5 bases). The germline CDR1 and CDR2 sequences are SGHNT and YYREEE (reference sequence). The CDR3 sequence is 16 residues long. V dropped 0 bases and J dropped 0 bases, with 10 bases sitting between them. The CDR3 reads CASSLGGGNSNQPQHF. The DNA for the CDR3 is TGTGCCAGCAGCTTGGGTGGGGGGAATAGCAATCAGCCCCAGCATTTT.

J is TRBJ1-1 and V is TRBV19, with a weak D call TRBD1 (6 bases). The CDR3 is made up of 15 amino acids. The germline V gene has CDR1 LNHDA and CDR2 SQIVND (reference sequence). Trimming removed 7 bases from V and 1 base from J, with 16 bases in between. This CDR3 is CASTLRGGPNTEAFF. CDR3 DNA sequence: TGTGCCAGTACCCTAAGAGGGGGTCCGAACACTGAAGCTTTCTTT. Full variable domain (remainder filled in from reference TRBV19 and TRBJ1-1): DGGITQSPKYLFRKEGQNVTLSCEQNLNHDAMYWYRQDPGQGLRLIYYSQIVNDFQKGDIAEGYSVSREKKESFPLTVTSAQKNPTAFYLCASTLRGGPNTEAFFGQGTRLTVV.

This clone was found a few times. The rearrangement joins TRBV19 to TRBJ2-1; D is perhaps TRBD1 or TRBD2 (6 bases each). CDR3 length: 14 amino acids. Looked up from germline, CDR1 is LNHDA and CDR2 is SQIVND (reference sequence). V was cut by 5 bases and J by 8 bases, with 16 bases left in between. The CDR3 DNA follows: TGTGCCAGTAGTCCCAGGGGAGGTGTCGATGAGCAGTTCTTC. Translation gives CASSPRGGVDEQFF.

This clone was recorded once. This chain joins TRBV5-4 and TRBJ2-3; TRBD2 aligns across 14 bases. V trimming: 9 bases; J trimming: 3 bases; junction bases outside the gene matches: 3. Germline loops: CDR1 SGHNT, CDR2 YYREEE (reference sequence). This CDR3 contains 14 residues. The CDR3 region is CATTSGGDTDTQYF. The CDR3 bases are TGTGCCACGACTAGCGGGGGGGATACAGATACGCAGTATTTT.